This is a list of T cell receptor beta chains from one sample in a study of T-cell memory formation after mild COVID-19. In TCRdb, the 5' RACE reads were re-called with MiXCR into one record per CDR3 protein. There are 470,000 or so distinct CDR3 sequences in the sample; roughly 20% occur only once, and approximately 13% lies in the top ten. The sequencing sample was made of PBMCs or a T cell subset sorted from them (not recorded which). Receptor source: an adult woman who had mild COVID-19 (a few samples of this study predate the infection). Cell type and time point are not known. Both conserved end residues are trimmed from each CDR3.

v_call | cdr3_aa
TRBV18 | ASSPPSGRDEQF
TRBV2 | ASRSGQGAYGYT
TRBV4-1 | ASSQDPEVYNSPLH
TRBV7-9 | ASSASGPQH
TRBV19 | ASSPPTGINEQF
TRBV12-3/TRBV12-4 | ASSSGGAGEQY
TRBV10-3 | AISGLPDTQY
TRBV14 | ASRYRGQDTQY
TRBV7-9 | ASSLGGLAGWSYEQY
TRBV12-3/TRBV12-4 | ASSGVETQY
TRBV30 | AWSVGLDNQPQH
TRBV4-2 | ASSQVAQLAGEIEQY
TRBV20-1 | SASAGTGVSLEQY
TRBV15 | ATSRDRGRGNAFSISGANVLT
TRBV6-2/TRBV6-3 | ASRGLAAASYNEQF
TRBV7-9 | ASSLSTGFDSPLH